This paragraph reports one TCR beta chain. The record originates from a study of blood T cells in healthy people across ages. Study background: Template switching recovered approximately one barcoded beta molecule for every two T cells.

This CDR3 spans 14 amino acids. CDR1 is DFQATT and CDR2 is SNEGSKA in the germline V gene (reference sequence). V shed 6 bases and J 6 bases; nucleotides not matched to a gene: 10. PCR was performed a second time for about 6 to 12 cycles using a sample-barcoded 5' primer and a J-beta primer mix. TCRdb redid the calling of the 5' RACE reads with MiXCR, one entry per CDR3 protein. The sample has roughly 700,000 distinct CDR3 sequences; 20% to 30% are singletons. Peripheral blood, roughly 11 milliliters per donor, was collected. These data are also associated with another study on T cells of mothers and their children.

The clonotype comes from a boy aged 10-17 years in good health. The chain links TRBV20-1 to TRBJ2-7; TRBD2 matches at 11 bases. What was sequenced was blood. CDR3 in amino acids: CSARSGRAVSEQYF. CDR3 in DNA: TGCAGTGCCCGTAGCGGGAGGGCGGTATCCGAGCAGTACTTC.